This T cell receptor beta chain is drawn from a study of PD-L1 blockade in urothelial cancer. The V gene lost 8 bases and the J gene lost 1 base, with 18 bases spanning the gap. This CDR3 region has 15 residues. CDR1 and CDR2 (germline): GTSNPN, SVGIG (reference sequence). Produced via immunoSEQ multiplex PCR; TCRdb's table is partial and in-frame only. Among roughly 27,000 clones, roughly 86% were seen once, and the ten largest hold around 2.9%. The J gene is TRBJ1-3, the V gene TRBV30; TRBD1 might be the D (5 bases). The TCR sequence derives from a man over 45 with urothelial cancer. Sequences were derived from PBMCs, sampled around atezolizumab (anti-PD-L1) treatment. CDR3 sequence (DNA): TGTGCCATCGGGGGGACCAAGTTATCTGGAAACACCATATATTTT. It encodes CAIGGTKLSGNTIYF.